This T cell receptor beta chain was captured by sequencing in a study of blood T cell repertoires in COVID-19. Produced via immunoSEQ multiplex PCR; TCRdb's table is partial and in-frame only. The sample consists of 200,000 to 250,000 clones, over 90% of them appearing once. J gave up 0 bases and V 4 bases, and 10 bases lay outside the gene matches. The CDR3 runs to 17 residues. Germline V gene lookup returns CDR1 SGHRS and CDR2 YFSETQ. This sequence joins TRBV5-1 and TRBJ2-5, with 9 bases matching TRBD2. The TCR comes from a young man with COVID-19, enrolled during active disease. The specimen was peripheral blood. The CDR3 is CASSKGVSGGNQETQYF. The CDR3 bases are TGCGCCAGCAGCAAGGGTGTGAGCGGGGGGAACCAAGAGACCCAGTACTTC.